This TCR beta chain was recovered during a study of molecular identifiers for immune sequencing clone quantification. The CDR3 consists of 17 residues. Germline CDR1 reads SEHNR; CDR2 reads FQNEAQ (reference sequence). J was trimmed by 6 bases and V by 5 bases; bases with no gene match: 15. TCRdb processed the PCR reads anew with MiXCR; each CDR3 protein has one entry. This table holds under 100,000 distinct CDR3 sequences, around a quarter found once. This clonotype was counted many times. The receptor comes from a human donor in good health. Some libraries in this study had Jurkat cell RNA spiked in. The gene calls are TRBV7-9 and TRBJ2-7; the match to TRBD2 covers 11 bases. The sequencing sample was made of naive CD8+ T cells from blood, with Jurkat cell RNA spiked in. The subset denotes: FACS-sorted CD8+CD4-CCR7+CD45RA+ naive T cells. This CDR3 is CASSKQTPGLADFEQYF. The CDR3 nucleotides read TGTGCCAGCAGCAAACAGACACCGGGACTAGCGGACTTCGAGCAGTACTTC. The full variable domain, in which reference TRBV7-9 and TRBJ2-7 provide the parts outside the CDR3, is DTGVSQNPRHKITKRGQNVTFRCDPISEHNRLYWYRQTLGQGPEFLTYFQNEAQLEKSRLLSDRFSAERPKGSFSTLEIQRTEQGDSAMYLCASSKQTPGLADFEQYFGPGTRLTVT.